This T cell receptor (beta chain) was captured by sequencing in a study of HIV-infected patients and healthy controls. Whole blood was used without fractionation, so all unsorted peripheral T cells were included. Reverse transcription used around 500 ng RNA and constant-region primers for alpha and beta. Each of the alpha and beta chains got its own library through chain-specific third strand synthesis with indices. All rearrangements within a chain used one primer pair; cDNA molecules carried barcodes. TCRdb re-called the 5' RACE reads with MiXCR, one entry per CDR3 protein. Of 18,000 or so distinct CDR3 sequences in the sample, about 12% were seen once. V lost 10 bases to trimming and J lost 0 bases, with 9 bases between them. Germline lookup yields CDR1 LNHNV and CDR2 YYDKDF (reference sequence). There are 12 residues in the CDR3.

Sequenced input: blood. This TCR was recovered from an adult in good health. The chain recombines TRBV15 with TRBJ1-1; D gene unclear. CDR3 residues: CAITEMNTEAFF. Here the CDR3 DNA reads TGTGCCATTACAGAGATGAACACTGAAGCTTTCTTT.